One and the same sample provided the 19 T cell receptor beta chains below, sequenced in a study of blood T cell repertoires in COVID-19. Only in-frame clones appear in the TCRdb table, and some are missing; sequencing was by immunoSEQ multiplex PCR. This table has some 250,000 clones, 70% to 80% appearing once. Sequences were obtained from peripheral blood. Receptor source: an elderly woman with acute or convalescent COVID-19.

Of note for this clone: The same CDR3 is also encoded by other DNA sequences in this sample. The rearrangement joins TRBV18 to TRBJ2-7; D is unresolved. This CDR3 spans 12 amino acids. Trimming pared 5 bases from V and 3 bases from J, leaving 8 bases between. Germline assignment: CDR1 KGHSH and CDR2 LQKENI. The CDR3 nucleotides are TGTGCCAGCTCATCCTCTAGCTACGAGCAGTACTTC. This translates into CASSSSSYEQYF. The whole variable domain, filled in from reference TRBV18 and TRBJ2-7, reads NAGVMQNPRHLVRRRGQEARLRCSPMKGHSHVYWYRQLPEEGLKFMVYLQKENIIDESGMPKERFSAEFPKEGPSILRIQQVVRGDSAAYFCASSSSSYEQYFGPGTRLTVT.

This rearrangement joins TRBV4-3 to TRBJ2-6; no clear D. This CDR3 contains 20 residues. Germline CDR1 is LGHNA and CDR2 is YSLEER. Deletions cut 0 bases from V and 0 bases from J, with 18 bases between. This chain's CDR3 is CASSQDLYSGPSSGANVLTF. The CDR3 DNA is TGCGCCAGCAGCCAAGATCTATACAGTGGGCCAAGCTCTGGGGCCAACGTCCTGACTTTC.

V usage is TRBV27 and J usage is TRBJ1-4; the D gene is possibly TRBD1 (5 bases). The CDR3 covers 14 residues. CDR1 is MNHEY and CDR2 is SMNVEV in the germline V gene (reference sequence). Trimming took 0 bases from V and 5 from J, leaving 7 bases between them. This chain's CDR3 is CASSLSRGNEKLFF. CDR3 DNA: TGTGCCAGCAGTTTATCTCGGGGGAATGAAAAACTGTTTTTT.

The chain has TRBV2 and TRBJ2-7; TRBD1 matches 7 bases. In germline, CDR1 is SNHLY, CDR2 FYNNEI. After removal of 6 bases from V and 6 bases from J, the junction contained 8 bases not matched to a gene. The CDR3 is 13 residues long. The CDR3 reads CASSQTGYGEQYF. The CDR3 DNA reads TGTGCCAGCAGCCAGACAGGGTACGGCGAGCAGTACTTC.

About this clone: Sequence at one end of the junction differs from germline and may be a read error. This chain uses TRBV23-1 with TRBJ2-5; D is ambiguous. TRBV23-1 belongs to the ORF category, with a function that is uncertain. CDR3 size: 14 residues. The CDR3 sequence is CANSPPPGQETQYF. In DNA, the CDR3 is TGCGCCAACAGTCCACCCCCAGGACAAGAGACCCAGTACTTC.

Details on this clone: The same CDR3 is also encoded by other DNA sequences in this sample. The chain uses TRBV5-1 and TRBJ2-7; D is undetermined. Germline CDR1 SGHRS, CDR2 YFSETQ. CDR3 length: 14 residues. Trimming left V 8 bases short and J 1 base short, with 16 bases between. This chain's CDR3 is CASTIRVWSYEQYF. DNA of the CDR3: TGCGCCAGTACAATCCGGGTATGGTCCTACGAGCAGTACTTC.

The chain recombines TRBV29-1 with TRBJ2-3; the D is unclear. The CDR3 has 15 residues. V lost 5 bases to trimming and J lost 1 base, with 16 bases between them. Germline CDR1 is SQVTM and CDR2 is ANQGSEA. The CDR3 is CSVSRPPGGTDTQYF. The DNA for the CDR3 is TGCAGCGTTTCCCGGCCCCCGGGTGGCACAGATACGCAGTATTTT.

The chain combines TRBV19 with TRBJ2-1; 7 nucleotides line up with TRBD1. This CDR3 is built from 16 residues. With 2 bases clipped from V and 4 bases from J, the junction kept 8 bases outside the gene matches. Germline lookup yields CDR1 LNHDA and CDR2 SQIVND (reference sequence). The CDR3: CASSISQATGYNEQFF. The CDR3 DNA follows: TGTGCCAGTAGTATATCCCAGGCGACAGGGTACAATGAGCAGTTCTTC.

This clone was counted a few times. The chain combines TRBV11-2 with TRBJ1-5, with D possibly being TRBD1 (6 bases). V was clipped by 1 base and J by 7 bases, with 14 bases between them. The CDR3 contains 15 residues. Germline lookup yields CDR1 SGHAT and CDR2 FQNNGV. The CDR3 is CASSLVGGAIQPQHF. The CDR3, as DNA: TGTGCCAGCAGCTTAGTAGGGGGTGCCATCCAGCCCCAGCATTTT.

The chain is built from TRBV24-1 and TRBJ2-7, with TRBD1 matching over 9 bases. Germline values: CDR1 KGHDR, CDR2 SFDVKD. The CDR3 length is 14 residues. Unmatched junction bases numbered 4, after V lost 2 bases and J lost 6 bases. In DNA, the CDR3 is TGTGCCACCAGTGATTCCCGGACAGGGGCCGAGCAGTACTTC. Protein: CATSDSRTGAEQYF.

The rearrangement joins TRBV28 to TRBJ2-7, with D maybe TRBD1 (6 bases). The V end was cut by 6 bases, the J end by 3 bases, with 9 bases between. The germline V gene encodes CDR1 MDHEN and CDR2 SYDVKM. CDR3 length equals 12 residues. The CDR3: CASRGDIYEQYF. CDR3 DNA sequence: TGTGCCAGCAGGGGGGACATCTACGAGCAGTACTTC. Looking up the rest from reference TRBV28 and TRBJ2-7 gives the full variable domain: DVKVTQSSRYLVKRTGEKVFLECVQDMDHENMFWYRQDPGLGLRLIYFSYDVKMKEKGDIPEGYSVSREKKERFSLILESASTNQTSMYLCASRGDIYEQYFGPGTRLTVT.

This chain uses TRBV5-5 with TRBJ2-1, with a possible D match to TRBD2 (5 bases). Germline CDR1 is SGHKS and CDR2 is YYEKEE (reference sequence). This CDR3 contains 14 residues. Between the trimmed V and J ends, which lost 0 bases and 9 bases, there was a span of 13 bases. CDR3 bases: TGTGCCAGCAGCTTGGGGCTCGGGGTAGGTGAGCAGTTCTTC. Its protein product is CASSLGLGVGEQFF. Combining the CDR3 with reference TRBV5-5 and TRBJ2-1 gives the whole variable domain DAGVTQSPTHLIKTRGQQVTLRCSPISGHKSVSWYQQVLGQGPQFIFQYYEKEERGRGNFPDRFSARQFPNYSSELNVNALLLGDSALYLCASSLGLGVGEQFFGPGTRLTVL.

The chain recombines TRBV7-2 with TRBJ1-4; possible D gene TRBD1, 6 bases. CDR3 length: 14 amino acids. V lost 5 bases and J lost 4, with 11 bases in between. Germline V lookup: CDR1 SGHTA, CDR2 FQGNSA. The CDR3 loop is CASSPDSFNEKLFF. The CDR3, as DNA: TGTGCCAGCAGCCCGGACAGCTTTAATGAAAAACTGTTTTTT.

The chain has TRBV6-6 and TRBJ1-1, with D uncertain. The length of the CDR3 is 14 residues. The germline V gene has CDR1 MNHNY and CDR2 SVGAGI (reference sequence). Trimming took 5 bases from V and 0 from J, leaving 10 bases between them. The CDR3 DNA sequence: TGTGCCAGCAGTCCTCAGGCGCTGAACACTGAAGCTTTCTTT. This sequence encodes CASSPQALNTEAFF.

This chain uses TRBV5-1 with TRBJ2-1; 12 nucleotides agree with TRBD2. The CDR3 is 18 residues long. V trimming: 4 bases; J trimming: 6 bases; junction bases outside the gene matches: 14. In germline, CDR1 is SGHRS, CDR2 YFSETQ. The CDR3 sequence is CASSQPTSGGGVRNEQFF. CDR3 nucleotide sequence: TGCGCCAGCAGCCAGCCGACTAGCGGGGGAGGGGTCCGCAATGAGCAGTTCTTC.

The rearrangement links TRBV6-2 or TRBV6-3 to TRBJ2-3, with 12 bases fitting TRBD2. CDR1 MNHEY and CDR2 SVGEGT come from the germline V gene. The CDR3 spans 16 residues. The V and J ends lost 5 bases and 2 bases, in that order; junction bases with no gene match: 5. CDR3 amino acids: CASSDGLAGTTDTQYF. DNA for the CDR3: TGTGCCAGCAGTGACGGACTAGCGGGGACCACAGATACGCAGTATTTT.

The chain is built from TRBV5-6 and TRBJ2-5; 7 positions agree with TRBD1. Germline V CDR1 and CDR2: SGHDT, YYEEEE. V lost 3 bases, J lost 5 bases, and 10 bases stayed unmatched. The CDR3 is 15 residues long. CDR3 loop: CASSYRGPTRETQYF. As DNA, the CDR3 is TGTGCCAGCAGCTACAGGGGACCGACCCGGGAGACCCAGTACTTC. The entire variable domain, with the rest obtained from reference TRBV5-6 and TRBJ2-5, is as follows: DAGVTQSPTHLIKTRGQQVTLRCSPKSGHDTVSWYQQALGQGPQFIFQYYEEEERQRGNFPDRFSGHQFPNYSSELNVNALLLGDSALYLCASSYRGPTRETQYFGPGTRLLVL.

CDR3 coding DNA: TGTGCCAGCAGTGACCAGGTGCTCAGTGGCCGTGGCTACACCTTC. Encoded protein: CASSDQVLSGRGYTF. V is TRBV2 and J is TRBJ1-2; no definite D call. Trimming cost V 3 bases and J 7 bases, with 18 bases left between them. CDR1 is SNHLY, CDR2 FYNNEI, per germline. There are 15 residues in the CDR3.

The chain is built from TRBV6-4 and TRBJ2-1; 9 positions agree with TRBD2. There are 15 residues in the CDR3. Germline assignment: CDR1 MRHNA and CDR2 SNTAGT. V lost 3 bases, J lost 2 bases, and 2 bases stayed unmatched. The CDR3 coding sequence is TGTGCCAGCAGTGAGGGCGGGAGGGCCTACAATGAGCAGTTCTTC. Protein product: CASSEGGRAYNEQFF.